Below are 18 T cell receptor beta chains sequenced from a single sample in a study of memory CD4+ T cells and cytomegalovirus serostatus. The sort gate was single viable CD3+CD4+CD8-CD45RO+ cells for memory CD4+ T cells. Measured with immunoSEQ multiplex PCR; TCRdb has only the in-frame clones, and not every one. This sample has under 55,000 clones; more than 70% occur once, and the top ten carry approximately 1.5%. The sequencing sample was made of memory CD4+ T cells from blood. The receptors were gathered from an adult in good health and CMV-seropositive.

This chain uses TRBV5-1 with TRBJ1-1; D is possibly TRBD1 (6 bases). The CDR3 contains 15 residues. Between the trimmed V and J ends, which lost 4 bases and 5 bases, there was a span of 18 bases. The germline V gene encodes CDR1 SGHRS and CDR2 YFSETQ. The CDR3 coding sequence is TGCGCCAGCAGCCAAGTACAGGGTAGGGGGACTGAAGCTTTCTTT. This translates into CASSQVQGRGTEAFF.

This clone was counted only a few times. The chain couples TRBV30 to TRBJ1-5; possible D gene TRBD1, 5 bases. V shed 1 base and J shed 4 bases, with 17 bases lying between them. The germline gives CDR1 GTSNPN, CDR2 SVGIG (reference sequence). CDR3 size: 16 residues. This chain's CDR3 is CAWSEGWGNGNQPQHF. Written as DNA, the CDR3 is TGTGCCTGGAGTGAAGGTTGGGGGAACGGGAATCAGCCCCAGCATTTT.

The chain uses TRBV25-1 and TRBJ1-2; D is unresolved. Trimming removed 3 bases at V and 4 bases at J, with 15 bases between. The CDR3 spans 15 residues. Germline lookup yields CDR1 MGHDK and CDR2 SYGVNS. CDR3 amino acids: CASSDSGEHIYGYTF. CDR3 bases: TGTGCCAGCAGTGATTCAGGTGAACACATCTATGGCTACACCTTC.

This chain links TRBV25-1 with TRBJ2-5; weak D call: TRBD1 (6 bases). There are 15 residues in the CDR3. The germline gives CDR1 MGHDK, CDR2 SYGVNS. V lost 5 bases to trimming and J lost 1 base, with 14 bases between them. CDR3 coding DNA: TGTGCCAGCAGTCGAGGGGGAACATTCCAAGAGACCCAGTACTTC. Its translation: CASSRGGTFQETQYF.

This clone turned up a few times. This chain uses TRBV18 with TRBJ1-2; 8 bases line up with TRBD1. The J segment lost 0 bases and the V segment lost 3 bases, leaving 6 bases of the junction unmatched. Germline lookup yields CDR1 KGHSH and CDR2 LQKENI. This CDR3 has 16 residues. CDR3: CASSPNTGGANYGYTF. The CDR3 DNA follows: TGTGCCAGCTCACCTAACACAGGGGGAGCTAACTATGGCTACACCTTC.

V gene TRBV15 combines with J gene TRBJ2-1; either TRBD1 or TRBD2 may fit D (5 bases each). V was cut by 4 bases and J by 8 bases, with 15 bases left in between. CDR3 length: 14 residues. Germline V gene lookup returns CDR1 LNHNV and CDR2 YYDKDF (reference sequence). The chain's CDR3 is CATSNRLPGHEQFF. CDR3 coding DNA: TGTGCCACCAGCAACCGGCTTCCGGGGCATGAGCAGTTCTTC.

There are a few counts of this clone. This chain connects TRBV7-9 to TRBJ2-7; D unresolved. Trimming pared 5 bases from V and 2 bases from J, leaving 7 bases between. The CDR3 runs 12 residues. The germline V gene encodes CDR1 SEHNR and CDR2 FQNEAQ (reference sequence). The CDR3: CASSPGAYEQYF. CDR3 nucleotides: TGTGCCAGCAGCCCTGGCGCCTACGAGCAGTACTTC.

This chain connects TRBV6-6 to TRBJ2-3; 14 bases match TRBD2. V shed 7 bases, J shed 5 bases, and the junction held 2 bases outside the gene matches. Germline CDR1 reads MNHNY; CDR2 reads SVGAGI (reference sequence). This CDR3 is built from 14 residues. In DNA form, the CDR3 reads TGTGCCAGCACGACTAGCGGGAGGGTAGATACGCAGTATTTT. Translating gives CASTTSGRVDTQYF.

The chain's CDR3 is CASSSRVGGGSYEQYF. The CDR3 nucleotides are TGTGCCAGCAGCTCCCGGGTTGGGGGGGGTTCCTACGAGCAGTACTTC. The V gene is TRBV7-9, the J gene TRBJ2-7; 7 nucleotides line up with TRBD2. The V segment lost 4 bases and the J segment 1 base; nucleotides outside the gene matches: 10. The CDR3 covers 16 residues. CDR1 is SEHNR, CDR2 FQNEAQ, per germline (reference sequence).

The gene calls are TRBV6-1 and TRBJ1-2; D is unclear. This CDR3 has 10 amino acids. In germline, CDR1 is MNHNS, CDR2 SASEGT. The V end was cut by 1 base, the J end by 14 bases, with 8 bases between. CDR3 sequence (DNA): TGTGCCAGCAGTGAAGAGGTCCTGACCTTC. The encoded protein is CASSEEVLTF.

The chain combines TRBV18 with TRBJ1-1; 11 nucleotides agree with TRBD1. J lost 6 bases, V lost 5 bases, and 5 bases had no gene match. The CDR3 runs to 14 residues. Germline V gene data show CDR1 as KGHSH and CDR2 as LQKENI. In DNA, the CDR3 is TGTGCCAGCTCATCCGGACAGGGGGCCGCTGAAGCTTTCTTT. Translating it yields CASSSGQGAAEAFF.

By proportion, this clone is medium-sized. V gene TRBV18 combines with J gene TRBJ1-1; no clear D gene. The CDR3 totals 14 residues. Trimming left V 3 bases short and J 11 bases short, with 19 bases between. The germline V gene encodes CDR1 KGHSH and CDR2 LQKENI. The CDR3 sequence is CASSPLPRSSDAFF. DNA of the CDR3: TGTGCCAGCTCACCTTTACCCCGATCATCCGACGCTTTCTTT.

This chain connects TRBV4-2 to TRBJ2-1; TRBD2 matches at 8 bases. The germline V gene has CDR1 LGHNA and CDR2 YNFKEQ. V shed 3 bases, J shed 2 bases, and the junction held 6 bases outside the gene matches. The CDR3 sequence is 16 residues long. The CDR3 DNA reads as TGTGCCAGCAGCCACTCTAGCGGGCGTACCTACAATGAGCAGTTCTTC. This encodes CASSHSSGRTYNEQFF.

In DNA form, the CDR3 reads TGTGCCAGCAGCTCGGGGAGTCAGATGAACACCGGGGAGCTGTTTTTT. It codes for CASSSGSQMNTGELFF. The rearrangement uses TRBV5-6 and TRBJ2-2; a possible D gene is TRBD2 (5 bases). This CDR3 has 16 amino acids. Looked up from germline, CDR1 is SGHDT and CDR2 is YYEEEE. V dropped 3 bases and J dropped 1 base, with 13 bases sitting between them.

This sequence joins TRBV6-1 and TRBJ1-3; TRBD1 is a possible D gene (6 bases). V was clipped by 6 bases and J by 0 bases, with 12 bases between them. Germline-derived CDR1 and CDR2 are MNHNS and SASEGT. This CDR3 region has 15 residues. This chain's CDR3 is CASRVGGGSGNTIYF. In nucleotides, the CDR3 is TGTGCCAGCAGGGTCGGAGGGGGCTCTGGAAACACCATATATTTT.

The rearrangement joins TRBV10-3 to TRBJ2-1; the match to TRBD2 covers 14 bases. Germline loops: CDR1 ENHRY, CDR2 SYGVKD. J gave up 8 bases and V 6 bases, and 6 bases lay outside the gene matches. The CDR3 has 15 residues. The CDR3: CAIRGTSGSKDEQFF. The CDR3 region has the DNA TGTGCCATCAGGGGGACTAGCGGGAGTAAGGATGAGCAGTTCTTC.

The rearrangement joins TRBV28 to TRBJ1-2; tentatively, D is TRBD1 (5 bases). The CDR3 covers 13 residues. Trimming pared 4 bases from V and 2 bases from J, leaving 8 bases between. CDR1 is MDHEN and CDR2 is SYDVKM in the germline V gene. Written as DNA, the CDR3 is TGTGCCAGCAGTTACGCAGGGAACTATGGCTACACCTTC. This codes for CASSYAGNYGYTF.

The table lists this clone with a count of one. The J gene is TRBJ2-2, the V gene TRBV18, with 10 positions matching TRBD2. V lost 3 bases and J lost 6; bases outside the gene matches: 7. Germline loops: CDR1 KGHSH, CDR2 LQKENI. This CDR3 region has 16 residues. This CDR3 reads CASSPSTSGLAGELFF. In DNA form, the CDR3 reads TGTGCCAGCTCACCGTCGACTAGCGGGTTAGCCGGGGAGCTGTTTTTT.